This TCR beta chain emerged from a study of OX40 agonist ivuxolimab in advanced cancers. The assay was immunoSEQ multiplex PCR, and TCRdb's table has in-frame clones only and misses some. Here the sample spans about 74,000 clones, about 93% being singletons. V lost 1 base, J lost 2 bases, and 3 bases lay in between. Germline CDR1 MNHNY, CDR2 SVGAGI (reference sequence). The CDR3 contains 13 residues. This sequence originates from an adult with an advanced solid tumor such as melanoma, head and neck, liver or kidney cancer. Material: CD4+ or CD8+ T cells sorted from blood, obtained in a trial of the OX40 agonist ivuxolimab. This sequence joins TRBV6-6 and TRBJ1-3, with D hard to call. Written as DNA, the CDR3 is TGTGCCAGCAGTTACTATCCTGGAAACACCATATATTTT. This sequence encodes CASSYYPGNTIYF.